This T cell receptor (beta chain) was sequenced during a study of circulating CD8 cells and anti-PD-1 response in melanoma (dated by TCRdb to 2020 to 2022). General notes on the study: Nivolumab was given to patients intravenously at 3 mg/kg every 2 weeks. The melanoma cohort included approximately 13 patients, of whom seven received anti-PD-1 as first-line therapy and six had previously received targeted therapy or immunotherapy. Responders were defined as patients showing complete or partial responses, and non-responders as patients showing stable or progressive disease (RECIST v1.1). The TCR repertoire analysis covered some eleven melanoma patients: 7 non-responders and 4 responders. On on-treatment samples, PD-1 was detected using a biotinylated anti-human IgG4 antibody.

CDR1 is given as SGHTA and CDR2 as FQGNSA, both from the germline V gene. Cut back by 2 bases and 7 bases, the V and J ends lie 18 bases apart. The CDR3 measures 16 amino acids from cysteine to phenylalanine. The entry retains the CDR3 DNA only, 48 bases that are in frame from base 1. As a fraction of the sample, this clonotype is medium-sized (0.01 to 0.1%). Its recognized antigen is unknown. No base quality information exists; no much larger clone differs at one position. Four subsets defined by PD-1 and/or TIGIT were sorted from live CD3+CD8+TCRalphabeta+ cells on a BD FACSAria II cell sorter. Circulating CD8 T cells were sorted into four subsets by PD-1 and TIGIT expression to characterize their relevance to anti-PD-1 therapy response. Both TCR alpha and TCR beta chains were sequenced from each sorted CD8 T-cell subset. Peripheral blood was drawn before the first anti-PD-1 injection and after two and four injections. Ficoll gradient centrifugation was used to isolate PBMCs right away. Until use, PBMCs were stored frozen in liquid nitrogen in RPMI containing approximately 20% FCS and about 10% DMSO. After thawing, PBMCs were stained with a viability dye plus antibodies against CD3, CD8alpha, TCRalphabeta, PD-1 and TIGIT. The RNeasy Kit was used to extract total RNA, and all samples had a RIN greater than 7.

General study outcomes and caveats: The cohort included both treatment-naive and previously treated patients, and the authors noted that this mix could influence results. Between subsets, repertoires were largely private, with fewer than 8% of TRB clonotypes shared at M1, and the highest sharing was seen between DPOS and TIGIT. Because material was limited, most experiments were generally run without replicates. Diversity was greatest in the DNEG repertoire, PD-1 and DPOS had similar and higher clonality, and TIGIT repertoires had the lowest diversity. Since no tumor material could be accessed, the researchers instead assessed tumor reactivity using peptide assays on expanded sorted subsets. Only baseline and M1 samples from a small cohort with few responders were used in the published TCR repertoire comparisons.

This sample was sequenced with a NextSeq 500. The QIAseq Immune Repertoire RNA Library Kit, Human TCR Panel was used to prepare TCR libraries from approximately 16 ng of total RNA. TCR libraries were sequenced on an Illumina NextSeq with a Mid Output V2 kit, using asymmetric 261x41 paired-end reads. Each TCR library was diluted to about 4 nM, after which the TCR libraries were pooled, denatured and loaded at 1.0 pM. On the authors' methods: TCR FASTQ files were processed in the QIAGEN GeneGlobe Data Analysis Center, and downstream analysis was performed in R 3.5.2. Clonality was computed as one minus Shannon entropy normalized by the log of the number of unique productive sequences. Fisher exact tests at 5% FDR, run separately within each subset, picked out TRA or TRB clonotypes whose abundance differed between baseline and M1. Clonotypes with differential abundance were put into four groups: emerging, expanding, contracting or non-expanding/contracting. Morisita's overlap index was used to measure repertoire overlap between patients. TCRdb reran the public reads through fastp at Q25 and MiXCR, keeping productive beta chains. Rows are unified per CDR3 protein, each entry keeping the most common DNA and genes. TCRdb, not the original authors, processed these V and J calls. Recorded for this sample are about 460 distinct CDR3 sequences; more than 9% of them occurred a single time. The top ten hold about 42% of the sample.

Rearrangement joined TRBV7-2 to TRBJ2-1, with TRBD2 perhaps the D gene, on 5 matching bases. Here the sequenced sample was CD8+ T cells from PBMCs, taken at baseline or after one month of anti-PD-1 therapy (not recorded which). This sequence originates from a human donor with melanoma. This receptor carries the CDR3 CASSLLAVQLGNEQFF. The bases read TGTGCCAGCAGCTTACTAGCAGTACAACTTGGGAATGAGCAGTTCTTC.